The next 7 T cell receptor beta chains were all read from a single sample in a study of monozygotic twins with inflammatory bowel disease. TCRdb re-called the 5' RACE reads and shows each CDR3 protein once, DNA omitted. The repertoire shows 310,000 or so distinct CDR3 sequences; the top ten hold approximately 2%. Sequencing input: blood. The source of these receptors is a human donor with ulcerative colitis or Crohn's disease, or a healthy co-twin of an affected twin (not recorded which).

The CDR3 loop is CASSGTASSSYNEQFF. The chain carries TRBV10-2 and TRBJ2-1; TCRdb's D call, TRBD1, is unchecked because there is no DNA. CDR1 WSHSY and CDR2 SAAADI come from the germline V gene. The CDR3 consists of 16 residues.

The chain has TRBV18 and TRBJ1-3. Germline CDR1 is KGHSH and CDR2 is LQKENI. The CDR3 spans 14 residues. Here the CDR3 reads CASSQTDSGNTIYF.

The chain combines TRBV29-1 with TRBJ2-1; the D call of TRBD1 rests on TCRdb alone, since no DNA is present to check it. There are 14 residues in the CDR3. Per germline, CDR1 SQVTM and CDR2 ANQGSEA. The CDR3 sequence is CSADQGGFSGRQFF.

The V call is TRBV12-3 or TRBV12-4, the J call TRBJ1-1; without DNA, the TCRdb call of TRBD1 cannot be checked. The CDR3 is 16 amino acids. CDR3 protein: CASSRGQGFMNTEAFF.

The genes are TRBV3-1 and TRBJ2-3; with no DNA, the TCRdb D assignment of TRBD2 cannot be verified. The CDR3 runs to 16 residues. The V gene's germline CDR1 is LGHDT and CDR2 YNNKEL (reference sequence). The CDR3 loop reads CASSQAASGEGDTQYF.

V is TRBV29-1 and J is TRBJ2-1. The CDR3 is 12 amino acids. The V gene's germline CDR1 is SQVTM and CDR2 ANQGSEA. The CDR3 is CSAVASYNEQFF.

This rearrangement joins TRBV7-2 to TRBJ2-7; TCRdb returns TRBD2, unconfirmable since there is no DNA. This CDR3 contains 13 residues. Germline V lookup: CDR1 SGHTA, CDR2 FQGNSA. The CDR3 loop reads CASSEGGPYEQYF.